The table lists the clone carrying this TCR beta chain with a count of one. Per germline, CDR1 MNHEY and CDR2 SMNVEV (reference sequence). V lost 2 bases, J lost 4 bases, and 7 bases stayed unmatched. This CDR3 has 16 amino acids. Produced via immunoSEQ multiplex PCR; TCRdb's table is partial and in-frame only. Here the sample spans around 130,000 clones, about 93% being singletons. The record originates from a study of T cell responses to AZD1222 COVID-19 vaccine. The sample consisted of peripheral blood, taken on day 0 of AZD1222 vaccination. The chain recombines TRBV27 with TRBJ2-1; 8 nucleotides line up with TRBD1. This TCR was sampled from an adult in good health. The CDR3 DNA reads TGTGCCAGCAGTTTAGAAGCAGGGGGCATATACAATGAGCAGTTCTTC. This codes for CASSLEAGGIYNEQFF.